The 28 T cell receptor beta chains below come from one sample, sequenced in a study of OX40 agonist ivuxolimab in advanced cancers. Here immunoSEQ multiplex PCR was the method, and the copy in TCRdb shows in-frame clones only, minus some. Among about 72,000 clones listed, 81% were seen once. The source material was CD4+ or CD8+ T cells sorted from blood, sampled in a trial of the OX40 agonist ivuxolimab. The receptor set was obtained from an adult with an advanced solid tumor such as melanoma, head and neck, liver or kidney cancer.

This chain links TRBV10-3 with TRBJ1-4, with no clear D. V lost 10 bases, J lost 7 bases, and 13 bases lay in between. This CDR3 spans 12 amino acids. Germline CDR1 ENHRY, CDR2 SYGVKD. The DNA for the CDR3 is TGTGCCACCCAACAGCCCGGTGAAAAACTGTTTTTT. Amino acid sequence: CATQQPGEKLFF.

The chain couples TRBV6-1 to TRBJ2-5, with 9 bases lining up with TRBD2. V was clipped by 6 bases and J by 11 bases; unmatched bases: 7. CDR3 size: 12 residues. The germline CDR1 and CDR2 sequences are MNHNS and SASEGT. The CDR3 coding sequence is TGTGCCAGCAGGCGACTAGCGGAAGAGCAGTACTTC. Protein sequence: CASRRLAEEQYF.

There are a few counts of this clone. This chain links TRBV12-5 with TRBJ1-5; D is unresolved. Trimming shortened V by 7 bases and J by 9 bases, and 16 bases separated the two germline ends. This CDR3 contains 13 residues. Germline V CDR1 and CDR2: LGHNT, FRNRAP. The CDR3 reads CASAQADFSPQHF. In nucleotides, the CDR3 is TGTGCTAGTGCCCAGGCGGATTTCTCGCCCCAGCATTTT.

This sequence joins TRBV7-3 and TRBJ2-1, with 8 bases identical to TRBD2. The CDR3 has 15 residues. Germline CDR1 reads SGHTA; CDR2 reads FQGTGA. Trimming removed 2 bases from V and 7 bases from J; junction bases left unmatched: 7. The CDR3 region has the DNA TGTGCCAGCAGCTTACCGGGAGGGCCGGGAAATGAGCAGTTCTTC. Amino acids: CASSLPGGPGNEQFF.

This CDR3 reads CASSLVPTDTQYF. Here the CDR3 DNA reads TGCGCCAGCAGCTTGGTCCCCACAGATACGCAGTATTTT. The chain has TRBV5-1 and TRBJ2-3; unclear D gene. The CDR3 loop spans 13 amino acids. CDR1 and CDR2 from the germline V gene are SGHRS and YFSETQ. The V end lost 0 bases, the J end lost 2 bases, and 4 bases lay between the germline ends.

The rearrangement links TRBV18 to TRBJ2-2, with 10 bases identical to TRBD2. Unmatched junction bases numbered 8, after V lost 0 bases and J lost 7 bases. Germline CDR1 KGHSH, CDR2 LQKENI. The CDR3 covers 17 residues. The CDR3 DNA sequence: TGTGCCAGCTCACCACCGAGTATGCTAGCGGGGGACGGGGAGCTGTTTTTT. Its translation is CASSPPSMLAGDGELFF.

This clone was counted a single time. This chain connects TRBV19 to TRBJ1-5, with D hard to call. Trimming removed 2 bases at V and 5 bases at J, with 13 bases between. Germline V lookup: CDR1 LNHDA, CDR2 SQIVND (reference sequence). The CDR3 runs 15 residues. CDR3 nucleotide sequence: TGTGCCAGTAGTATACCGAGTTTGTCGGATCAGCCCCAGCATTTT. Encoded protein: CASSIPSLSDQPQHF.

This clone was seen only a few times. This specimen includes other DNA sequences encoding the same CDR3. The chain uses TRBV9 and TRBJ2-7; D possibly corresponds to TRBD2 (7 bases). The CDR3 contains 14 residues. CDR1 SGDLS and CDR2 YYNGEE come from the germline V gene. Between the trimmed V and J ends, which lost 0 bases and 2 bases, there was a span of 9 bases. Here the CDR3 DNA reads TGTGCCAGCAGCGTAGAGGGGGGGCCCTACGAGCAGTACTTC. This sequence encodes CASSVEGGPYEQYF.

The chain couples TRBV19 to TRBJ2-7; D is undetermined. V was cut by 3 bases and J by 6 bases, with 15 bases left in between. This CDR3 has 14 residues. Per the germline V gene, CDR1 is LNHDA and CDR2 is SQIVND (reference sequence). The CDR3 DNA is TGTGCCAGTAGTATGATCGGTAATAAACTCGAGCAGTACTTC. Translated: CASSMIGNKLEQYF.

The rearrangement uses TRBV29-1 and TRBJ2-4; D is ambiguous. This CDR3 comprises 15 residues. Germline V lookup: CDR1 SQVTM, CDR2 ANQGSEA. The V gene lost 0 bases and the J gene lost 0 bases, with 9 bases spanning the gap. The CDR3 sequence is CSVEDTRLAKNIQYF. The DNA of the CDR3 is TGCAGCGTTGAAGATACGAGGTTAGCCAAAAACATTCAGTACTTC.

A single count supports this clone. The chain has TRBV9 and TRBJ2-2; 13 nucleotides line up with TRBD2. Germline V gives CDR1 SGDLS, CDR2 YYNGEE. The CDR3 sequence is 19 residues long. Unmatched junction bases numbered 11, after V lost 0 bases and J lost 6 bases. The CDR3, as DNA: TGTGCCAGCAGCGTAGCCTCAGCGACTAGCGGGGGGCCCCCCGGGGAGCTGTTTTTT. This gives the protein CASSVASATSGGPPGELFF.

The J gene is TRBJ1-1, the V gene TRBV18; TRBD1 is a possible D gene (6 bases). Germline lookup yields CDR1 KGHSH and CDR2 LQKENI. Trimming cost V 3 bases and J 1 base, with 24 bases left between them. The CDR3 runs to 19 residues. The CDR3 spells CASSPRQTGMRRRNTEAFF. The CDR3 nucleotides are TGTGCCAGCTCACCGAGGCAAACAGGGATGCGGAGACGGAACACTGAAGCTTTCTTT.

The chain links TRBV2 to TRBJ1-1, with D perhaps matching TRBD1 (5 bases). Germline loops: CDR1 SNHLY, CDR2 FYNNEI. V was trimmed by 8 bases and J by 7 bases, leaving 20 bases between them. The CDR3 length is 14 residues. This CDR3 is CASAGLMLLGEAFF. The CDR3 nucleotides read TGTGCCAGCGCGGGGCTAATGCTTCTAGGTGAAGCTTTCTTT.

This clone has just one count. The chain joins TRBV7-9 to TRBJ1-2; no firm D call. The germline V and J ends were trimmed by 5 bases and 4 bases, with 14 bases remaining between them. Germline V CDR1 and CDR2: SEHNR, FQNEAQ (reference sequence). This CDR3 has 14 residues. CDR3 nucleotide sequence: TGTGCCAGCAGCCAAGGGAGTCCGATCTATGGCTACACCTTC. Protein: CASSQGSPIYGYTF.

Written as DNA, the CDR3 is TGTGCCAGCAGCCCCGGGACAGGTGGCGGCTACACCTTC. Amino acids: CASSPGTGGGYTF. The chain links TRBV6-5 to TRBJ1-2; 8 bases map to TRBD1. V lost 6 bases, J lost 8 bases, and 8 bases stayed unmatched. Germline CDR1 and CDR2: MNHEY and SVGAGI. The CDR3 consists of 13 residues.

The V and J genes are TRBV19 and TRBJ2-7, with 10 bases identical to TRBD1. CDR3 length equals 15 residues. J lost 1 base, V lost 4 bases, and 4 bases had no gene match. The V gene's germline CDR1 is LNHDA and CDR2 SQIVND (reference sequence). The CDR3: CASSTPGQGSYEQYF. DNA of the CDR3: TGTGCCAGTAGTACCCCGGGACAGGGGTCCTACGAGCAGTACTTC.

The chain has TRBV5-5 and TRBJ1-5; possibly TRBD1 for D (5 bases). The V gene lost 3 bases and the J gene lost 0 bases, with 19 bases spanning the gap. Germline V gene sequence: CDR1 SGHKS, CDR2 YYEKEE (reference sequence). The CDR3 has 18 residues. In nucleotides, the CDR3 is TGTGCCAGCAGCTCCGGCCCCCAGGGACCGTATAGCAATCAGCCCCAGCATTTT. Protein product: CASSSGPQGPYSNQPQHF.

This chain connects TRBV6-5 to TRBJ2-7; 11 bases are a match to TRBD2. This CDR3 is 15 amino acids long. Germline CDR1 MNHEY, CDR2 SVGAGI. The ends lost 7 bases at V and 1 base at J; junction bases unmatched: 6. In DNA form, the CDR3 reads TGTGCCAGCACCTTACTAGCGGGAGCGTCCTACGAGCAGTACTTC. Amino acid sequence: CASTLLAGASYEQYF.

The chain combines TRBV7-9 with TRBJ2-2; the match to TRBD1 covers 9 bases. This CDR3 has 16 residues. J lost 6 bases, V lost 6 bases, and 11 bases had no gene match. The V gene's germline CDR1 is SEHNR and CDR2 FQNEAQ (reference sequence). In DNA form, the CDR3 reads TGTGCCAGCAGATCCGGACAGGGGCGTAGTGCCGGGGAGCTGTTTTTT. Amino acid sequence: CASRSGQGRSAGELFF.

There are many counts of this clone. V and J are TRBV5-6 and TRBJ1-2; TRBD1 agrees at 9 bases. Germline assignment: CDR1 SGHDT and CDR2 YYEEEE. The ends lost 4 bases at V and 8 bases at J; junction bases unmatched: 9. The CDR3 is 14 residues long. In nucleotides, the CDR3 is TGTGCCAGCAGCGGCCGGGACAGGGCTTTCGGCTACACCTTC. It codes for CASSGRDRAFGYTF. Supplemented by reference TRBV5-6 and TRBJ1-2, the full variable domain reads DAGVTQSPTHLIKTRGQQVTLRCSPKSGHDTVSWYQQALGQGPQFIFQYYEEEERQRGNFPDRFSGHQFPNYSSELNVNALLLGDSALYLCASSGRDRAFGYTFGSGTRLTVV.

This sequence joins TRBV6-1 and TRBJ2-7; 10 positions match TRBD2. Germline assignment: CDR1 MNHNS and CDR2 SASEGT. The ends lost 6 bases at V and 0 bases at J; junction bases unmatched: 5. The CDR3 has 15 residues. CDR3 sequence (DNA): TGTGCCAGCAGGCAATTAGCGGGAGGCTCCTACGAGCAGTACTTC. Protein sequence: CASRQLAGGSYEQYF.

The gene calls are TRBV5-6 and TRBJ1-4; D gene uncertain. This CDR3 has 15 amino acids. CDR1 and CDR2 (germline): SGHDT, YYEEEE. The V gene lost 0 bases and the J gene lost 10 bases, with 16 bases spanning the gap. The CDR3 region is CASSLDSRTKGKLFF. DNA for the CDR3: TGTGCCAGCAGCTTGGACTCACGAACTAAGGGAAAACTGTTTTTT.

V usage is TRBV14 and J usage is TRBJ1-2; D unclear. V lost 3 bases and J lost 0, with 5 bases in between. CDR3 length: 13 amino acids. Germline CDR1 SGHDN, CDR2 FVKESK. The CDR3 here is CASSHTANYGYTF. CDR3 DNA: TGTGCCAGCAGCCACACAGCTAACTATGGCTACACCTTC.

The chain is built from TRBV4-2 and TRBJ2-7; no clear D gene. V lost 0 bases, J lost 4 bases, and 16 bases lay in between. Germline V gene lookup returns CDR1 LGHNA and CDR2 YNFKEQ. The CDR3 loop spans 16 amino acids. Written as DNA, the CDR3 is TGTGCCAGCAGCCAAGACTGGGCAGGTTACCGGTACGAGCAGTACTTC. Translation: CASSQDWAGYRYEQYF.

This CDR3 is CASSYLAEAFF. In DNA, the CDR3 is TGTGCCAGCAGTTACCTCGCTGAAGCTTTCTTT. The chain combines TRBV6-5 with TRBJ1-1; D is unresolved. Germline CDR1 MNHEY, CDR2 SVGAGI. Trimming stripped 2 bases from V and 6 bases from J, with 4 bases between. The CDR3 is 11 residues long.

The V and J genes are TRBV29-1 and TRBJ2-7; no clear D. The CDR3 is 12 amino acids. V dropped 7 bases and J dropped 1 base, with 11 bases sitting between them. Germline loops: CDR1 SQVTM, CDR2 ANQGSEA. In DNA form, the CDR3 reads TGCAGCGCTGGACCGCGATCCTACGAGCAGTACTTC. Translation gives CSAGPRSYEQYF.

This clone was counted only a few times. The gene calls are TRBV19 and TRBJ1-1; no firm D call. The CDR3 sequence is 15 residues long. The germline V gene encodes CDR1 LNHDA and CDR2 SQIVND (reference sequence). Trimming cost V 3 bases and J 2 bases, with 13 bases left between them. CDR3 region: CASSINSAANTEAFF. In DNA, the CDR3 is TGTGCCAGTAGTATTAACTCCGCAGCTAACACTGAAGCTTTCTTT.

This clone was seen a few times. The chain uses TRBV7-9 and TRBJ1-2; D call uncertain. The germline CDR1 and CDR2 sequences are SEHNR and FQNEAQ (reference sequence). The CDR3 spans 11 residues. V was shortened by 8 bases and J by 4 bases, with 8 bases between the two germline ends. CDR3: CASAAVYGYTF. The CDR3 region has the DNA TGTGCCAGCGCCGCAGTCTATGGCTACACCTTC.